This T cell receptor beta chain was identified during a study of cytomegalovirus exposure and HLA in healthy donors. General observations from the study: Among the sequence variants, a highly shared cluster was likely an artifact of sequencing.

Between the trimmed V and J ends, which lost 3 bases and 8 bases, there was a span of 10 bases. The CDR3 is 12 amino acids. Germline V gives CDR1 SEHNR, CDR2 FQNEAQ (reference sequence). Primers included in the PCR were 60 Vbeta and 13 Jbeta primers. Profiled with immunoSEQ multiplex PCR; TCRdb holds only in-frame clones, not every one. The table includes around 260,000 clones, 80% detected once. Concerning this clone: Its target is not known.

The receptor was isolated from a girl aged 2-9 years in good health and CMV-seronegative. The chain uses TRBV7-9 and TRBJ2-5; D is undetermined. Sequences were obtained from PBMCs. The CDR3 region is CASSFLHITQYF. The CDR3 nucleotides are TGTGCCAGCAGCTTTCTCCACATCACCCAGTACTTC.